Shown below are 30 T cell receptor beta chains from a single sample sequenced in a study of T cells in Graves' hyperthyroidism and ophthalmopathy. Authors of the study amplified TCR beta CDR3 regions from RNA transcripts. The TCR CDR3 was amplified in a first-round RT-PCR using the HTBI primer set. From the multiplex PCR reads, TCRdb called clonotypes with MiXCR, one entry per CDR3 protein. The sample contains around 600,000 distinct CDR3 sequences, approximately 15% of which appear only once. The sequencing sample was made of blood. These receptors all come from a woman aged 18-35 years with Graves' ophthalmopathy.

This clonotype has ten or more counts. The V gene is TRBV2, the J gene TRBJ1-1, with a tentative D call TRBD1 (5 bases). Trimming removed 6 bases from V and 8 bases from J, with 10 bases in between. The CDR3 has 11 amino acids. Germline V gene sequence: CDR1 SNHLY, CDR2 FYNNEI. The CDR3 DNA follows: TGTGCCAGCAGCCTAGACAGCGAAGCTTTCTTT. Its translation is CASSLDSEAFF.

The chain joins TRBV20-1 to TRBJ2-7; 7 nucleotides align to TRBD1. The CDR3 is made up of 14 amino acids. Germline values: CDR1 DFQATT, CDR2 SNEGSKA (reference sequence). The junction had 11 bases not matched to a gene; V was cut back by 6 bases and J by 3 bases. This CDR3 reads CSARGDRSYYEQYF. The CDR3 DNA follows: TGCAGTGCCCGAGGGGACAGAAGTTACTACGAGCAGTACTTC.

The table lists this clonotype with many counts. The gene calls are TRBV12-3 or TRBV12-4 and TRBJ1-4, with 9 positions matching TRBD1. CDR3 size: 16 residues. The V and J ends lost 6 bases and 6 bases, in that order; junction bases with no gene match: 11. CDR3: CASSSNLGQGDEKLFF. The CDR3 nucleotides read TGTGCCAGCAGCTCCAACCTGGGACAGGGTGATGAAAAACTGTTTTTT.

This clonotype has a handful of counts. The chain has TRBV4-1 and TRBJ2-7, with D possibly being TRBD1 (6 bases). Germline values: CDR1 MGHRA, CDR2 YSYEKL. V lost 0 bases to trimming and J lost 3 bases, with 18 bases between them. CDR3 length equals 17 residues. The CDR3 reads CASSQDPRQGRLYEQYF. For the CDR3, the DNA is TGCGCCAGCAGCCAAGATCCCCGGCAGGGGCGCCTCTACGAGCAGTACTTC.

Of note for this clonotype: With a much larger clone just one base away, this may be a read error. The chain joins TRBV7-9 to TRBJ2-7, with 9 nucleotides matching TRBD1. The V gene's germline CDR1 is SEHNR and CDR2 FQNEAQ (reference sequence). The junction had 3 bases not matched to a gene; V was cut back by 4 bases and J by 2 bases. The CDR3 is 14 residues long. DNA of the CDR3: TGTGCCAGCAGCTCCCGGGACAGGGCCTACGAGCAGTACTTC. Translation gives CASSSRDRAYEQYF. Filled out from reference TRBV7-9 and TRBJ2-7, the complete variable domain reads DTGVSQNPRHKITKRGQNVTFRCDPISEHNRLYWYRQTLGQGPEFLTYFQNEAQLEKSRLLSDRFSAERPKGSFSTLEIQRTEQGDSAMYLCASSSRDRAYEQYFGPGTRLTVT.

This clonotype was seen repeatedly, ten times or more. The rearrangement joins TRBV27 to TRBJ2-3, with D perhaps matching TRBD2 (5 bases). Trimming cost V 2 bases and J 5 bases, with 11 bases left between them. Per the germline V gene, CDR1 is MNHEY and CDR2 is SMNVEV (reference sequence). CDR3 size: 14 residues. The CDR3 is CASSLMGSGDTQYF. CDR3 coding DNA: TGTGCCAGCAGTTTAATGGGGAGTGGAGATACGCAGTATTTT.

This clonotype occurred once. This clone may be a read error of a much larger clone one base away. The V call is TRBV13, the J call TRBJ2-1, with D unresolved. The CDR3 consists of 17 residues. Germline CDR1 reads PRHDT; CDR2 reads FYEKMQ (reference sequence). Here the CDR3 reads CANSLRSGRNVYNEQFF. CDR3 DNA sequence: TGTGCCAACAGCTTAAGATCGGGCAGGAACGTTTACAATGAGCAGTTCTTC.

This clonotype has a count of ten or more. The chain joins TRBV2 to TRBJ2-2, with 7 bases aligning to TRBD1. Germline assignment: CDR1 SNHLY and CDR2 FYNNEI. CDR3 size: 15 residues. V was pared by 5 bases and J by 5 bases, with 8 bases of the junction left unmatched. CDR3: CASSPDRFNTGELFF. DNA for the CDR3: TGTGCCAGCAGTCCGGACAGGTTCAATACCGGGGAGCTGTTTTTT.

The chain recombines TRBV19 with TRBJ2-3; weak D call: TRBD2 (6 bases). The CDR3 totals 19 residues. The V end lost 4 bases, the J end lost 4 bases, and 27 bases lay between the germline ends. Per germline, CDR1 LNHDA and CDR2 SQIVND (reference sequence). CDR3 loop: CASSRRGRGGLERADTQYF. The CDR3 nucleotides are TGTGCCAGTAGTAGGAGGGGACGAGGAGGCCTAGAGCGCGCAGATACGCAGTATTTT.

This clonotype was seen at least ten times. The V call is TRBV27, the J call TRBJ1-5, with 7 bases aligning to TRBD1. There are 14 residues in the CDR3. Trimming removed 8 bases from V and 5 bases from J; junction bases left unmatched: 9. Germline assignment: CDR1 MNHEY and CDR2 SMNVEV (reference sequence). For the CDR3, the DNA is TGTGCCAGCGGGCCAAGACAGGGTTATCAGCCCCAGCATTTT. The encoded protein is CASGPRQGYQPQHF.

This clonotype was observed many times. J is TRBJ2-3 and V is TRBV15; the D is unclear. CDR1 is LNHNV, CDR2 YYDKDF, per germline (reference sequence). CDR3 size: 16 residues. The germline V and J ends were trimmed by 0 bases and 1 base, with 11 bases remaining between them. The CDR3 DNA follows: TGTGCCACCAGCAGAGAGAAAGGGCAGGGCACAGATACGCAGTATTTT. Amino acids: CATSREKGQGTDTQYF.

The V call is TRBV7-9, the J call TRBJ2-4; 9 bases fit TRBD1. The CDR3 consists of 18 residues. The V and J ends lost 5 bases and 1 base, in that order; junction bases with no gene match: 12. Germline assignment: CDR1 SEHNR and CDR2 FQNEAQ (reference sequence). The CDR3 is CASSPSLGGTGAKNIQYF. Written as DNA, the CDR3 is TGTGCCAGCAGCCCTAGTCTCGGAGGGACAGGGGCCAAAAACATTCAGTACTTC.

This clonotype was picked up many times. V and J are TRBV7-9 and TRBJ2-1; 7 bases line up with TRBD2. CDR3 length: 13 residues. V shed 7 bases and J 10 bases; nucleotides not matched to a gene: 10. Germline V gene lookup returns CDR1 SEHNR and CDR2 FQNEAQ (reference sequence). DNA of the CDR3: TGTGCCAGCAACCTCAGGGAGGGCCACGAGCAGTTCTTC. Translation: CASNLREGHEQFF.

This clonotype was counted many times. V usage is TRBV4-1 and J usage is TRBJ2-1; the match to TRBD2 covers 8 bases. CDR1 is MGHRA and CDR2 is YSYEKL in the germline V gene. The V gene end was trimmed by 1 base and the J gene end by 6 bases; junction bases not matched to a gene: 11. This CDR3 spans 17 amino acids. The CDR3 sequence: CASSQVRAGLAGNEQFF. The DNA of the CDR3 is TGCGCCAGCAGCCAAGTTAGGGCCGGACTAGCTGGCAATGAGCAGTTCTTC.

This clonotype showed up just a few times. The chain links TRBV27 to TRBJ2-7, with 12 bases lining up with TRBD2. V gave up 2 bases and J gave up 7 bases; unmatched junction bases: 9. Germline CDR1 and CDR2: MNHEY and SMNVEV (reference sequence). The CDR3 sequence is 16 residues long. The CDR3 coding sequence is TGTGCCAGCAGTTTAGCCCTAGCGGGAGGGCTGGGAGAGCAGTACTTC. Translating it yields CASSLALAGGLGEQYF.

This clonotype was observed many times. J is TRBJ2-1 and V is TRBV11-3, with a tentative D call TRBD2 (6 bases). CDR1 SGHNT and CDR2 YENEEA come from the germline V gene. Trimming removed 5 bases from V and 4 bases from J, with 15 bases in between. This CDR3 comprises 15 residues. CDR3 bases: TGTGCCAGCAGCCAAGGAGTAGCGGCTTACAATGAGCAGTTCTTC. Translated: CASSQGVAAYNEQFF.

This clonotype was seen many times. The rearrangement links TRBV10-3 to TRBJ2-1; the match to TRBD2 covers 7 bases. The CDR3 has 15 amino acids. J gave up 6 bases and V 7 bases, and 12 bases lay outside the gene matches. Germline values: CDR1 ENHRY, CDR2 SYGVKD. The CDR3 is CAITERLADPNEQFF. DNA of the CDR3: TGTGCCATCACCGAACGGCTAGCGGACCCCAATGAGCAGTTCTTC.

This clonotype was seen only a few times. The chain carries TRBV6-2 or TRBV6-3 and TRBJ2-1; 13 bases match TRBD2. J gave up 5 bases and V 5 bases, and 12 bases lay outside the gene matches. The CDR3 is made up of 18 amino acids. Germline assignment: CDR1 MNHEY and CDR2 SVGEGT. This CDR3 reads CASSLGLAGRRGNNEQFF. For the CDR3, the DNA is TGTGCCAGCAGTCTGGGACTAGCGGGACGGCGGGGGAACAATGAGCAGTTCTTC.

This clonotype was recorded many times. This chain uses TRBV12-3 or TRBV12-4 with TRBJ1-2; TRBD1 might be the D (6 bases). The V end was cut by 2 bases, the J end by 2 bases, with 15 bases between. The CDR3 contains 16 residues. The CDR3: CASSLFGRGSNYGYTF. The CDR3 bases are TGTGCCAGCAGTTTATTCGGCAGGGGAAGCAACTATGGCTACACCTTC.

This clonotype was picked up many times. The chain has TRBV14 and TRBJ2-1, with 9 bases that match TRBD1. Germline CDR1 reads SGHDN; CDR2 reads FVKESK. This CDR3 spans 17 amino acids. J gave up 7 bases and V 1 base, and 11 bases lay outside the gene matches. The DNA of the CDR3 is TGTGCCAGCAGCCAAGGAACCGGGACAGGGAGGAGAAATGAGCAGTTCTTC. It translates to CASSQGTGTGRRNEQFF.

This clonotype was counted ten times or more. The V and J genes are TRBV27 and TRBJ2-7; D is unclear. The CDR3 is 13 residues long. Germline assignment: CDR1 MNHEY and CDR2 SMNVEV (reference sequence). V was pared by 9 bases and J by 0 bases, with 12 bases between. This chain's CDR3 is CASSNFLSYEQYF. Here the CDR3 DNA reads TGTGCCAGTAGTAACTTCCTCTCCTACGAGCAGTACTTC.

The genes are TRBV29-1 and TRBJ2-1; TRBD2 agrees at 8 bases. The CDR3 covers 16 residues. With 4 bases clipped from V and 0 bases from J, the junction kept 8 bases outside the gene matches. Germline CDR1 is SQVTM and CDR2 is ANQGSEA. The CDR3 region is CSVGGLLADSYNEQFF. The DNA of the CDR3 is TGCAGCGTTGGGGGTCTACTAGCGGACTCCTACAATGAGCAGTTCTTC.

The sample holds a few counts of this clonotype. The V and J genes are TRBV6-1 and TRBJ2-4, with D hard to call. Trimming took 4 bases from V and 8 from J, leaving 15 bases between them. The germline CDR1 and CDR2 sequences are MNHNS and SASEGT. The CDR3 is made up of 14 amino acids. CDR3 in DNA: TGTGCCAGCAGTGGGACCCTCGTCAAGGACATTCAGTACTTC. Translating it yields CASSGTLVKDIQYF.

This clonotype was detected ten times or more. The chain has TRBV3-1 and TRBJ2-2; 10 positions agree with TRBD2. V shed 4 bases, J shed 4 bases, and the junction held 9 bases outside the gene matches. CDR1 is LGHDT and CDR2 is YNNKEL in the germline V gene (reference sequence). The CDR3 spans 17 residues. CDR3 sequence reads: CASSPEGASGGTGELFF. CDR3 in DNA: TGTGCCAGCAGCCCCGAGGGGGCTAGCGGGGGCACCGGGGAGCTGTTTTTT.

V gene TRBV7-3 combines with J gene TRBJ2-3, with 13 bases matching TRBD2. CDR3 length: 18 amino acids. The V gene end was trimmed by 5 bases and the J gene end by 0 bases; junction bases not matched to a gene: 8. Germline V gives CDR1 SGHTA, CDR2 FQGTGA. The CDR3 nucleotides are TGTGCCAGCAGCAAATCGACTAGCGGGAGGCTCAGCACAGATACGCAGTATTTT. It codes for CASSKSTSGRLSTDTQYF.

The sample holds many counts of this clonotype. The chain links TRBV28 to TRBJ1-5; D gene uncertain. The germline V and J ends were trimmed by 1 base and 3 bases, with 10 bases remaining between them. CDR1 is MDHEN and CDR2 is SYDVKM in the germline V gene. This CDR3 has 15 amino acids. The CDR3 coding sequence is TGTGCCAGCAGTTTATACAGAACTCTCAATCAGCCCCAGCATTTT. It yields the protein CASSLYRTLNQPQHF.

This clonotype has ten or more counts. The genes are TRBV27 and TRBJ1-2, with 8 bases aligning to TRBD1. CDR3 length: 16 amino acids. Germline V gene sequence: CDR1 MNHEY, CDR2 SMNVEV (reference sequence). V was clipped by 2 bases and J by 1 base; unmatched bases: 6. CDR3 nucleotides: TGTGCCAGCAGTTTACACGGACAGGGCGATAACTATGGCTACACCTTC. It is translated as CASSLHGQGDNYGYTF.

This clonotype was counted many times. This chain joins TRBV28 and TRBJ1-5; D unresolved. Trimming took 3 bases from V and 0 from J, leaving 6 bases between them. Germline CDR1 is MDHEN and CDR2 is SYDVKM. The CDR3 is 14 residues long. CDR3 in DNA: TGTGCCAGCAGTTTGACATATAGCAATCAGCCCCAGCATTTT. Amino acids: CASSLTYSNQPQHF.

This clonotype was observed many times. The chain recombines TRBV7-3 with TRBJ2-2; a possible D gene is TRBD1 (6 bases). The germline V gene has CDR1 SGHTA and CDR2 FQGTGA. The CDR3 length is 14 residues. V shed 5 bases and J shed 6 bases, with 13 bases lying between them. This chain's CDR3 is CASSPIQGPGELFF. The DNA for the CDR3 is TGTGCCAGCAGCCCAATCCAGGGGCCCGGGGAGCTGTTTTTT.

To note about this clonotype: One base away lies a much larger clone, so this may be a sequencing read error. The chain is built from TRBV3-1 and TRBJ1-4; D is unclear. Per germline, CDR1 LGHDT and CDR2 YNNKEL (reference sequence). There are 16 residues in the CDR3. The CDR3 reads CASSQDWFGSNKKLFF. The CDR3 DNA reads TGTGCCAGCAGCCAAGACTGGTTCGGGAGTAATAAAAAACTGTTTTTT.